The 14 T cell receptor beta chains given below trace back to one sample, sequenced in a study of shared clonotypes between healthy human individuals. The naive CD8 population came from CD45RO-negative cells selected for CCR7, without terminally differentiated effector memory CD45RA+ cells. Sequenced by immunoSEQ multiplex PCR; TCRdb stores in-frame clones only, minus some. This table has some 2.1 million clones, 93% appearing once. Sequenced input: naive CD8+ T cells from PBMCs. These receptor sequences come from a man in his late teens or twenties in good health. Some clones in this sample may be carry-over from other donors' samples.

The V and J genes are TRBV9 and TRBJ1-1; D is undetermined. The CDR3 runs 14 residues. The germline gives CDR1 SGDLS, CDR2 YYNGEE. Trimming stripped 1 base from V and 6 bases from J, with 13 bases between. The DNA of the CDR3 is TGTGCCAGCAGCGTAAGCCCCAGGCAGCCTGAAGCTTTCTTT. It codes for CASSVSPRQPEAFF.

The CDR3 region is CAIRGPGVGETQYF. The CDR3 DNA reads as TGTGCCATCAGGGGGCCAGGGGTTGGAGAGACCCAGTACTTC. J is TRBJ2-5 and V is TRBV10-3; weak D call: TRBD1 (6 bases). With 6 bases removed from V and 4 bases from J, the gap between germline ends came to 15 bases. Germline CDR1 and CDR2: ENHRY and SYGVKD. The CDR3 contains 14 residues.

The V gene is TRBV10-3, the J gene TRBJ2-7; D unresolved. Trimming left V 4 bases short and J 2 bases short, with 9 bases between. This CDR3 has 13 amino acids. Germline V gene lookup returns CDR1 ENHRY and CDR2 SYGVKD. The CDR3 region is CAISAAPAYEQYF. The DNA of the CDR3 is TGTGCCATCAGTGCCGCACCCGCCTACGAGCAGTACTTC.

J is TRBJ2-3 and V is TRBV13; TRBD1 or TRBD2 may be the D gene (5 bases each). CDR1 is PRHDT and CDR2 is FYEKMQ in the germline V gene (reference sequence). The CDR3 contains 15 residues. Trimming pared 7 bases from V and 6 bases from J, leaving 20 bases between. The CDR3 DNA reads TGTGCCAGCACCTCCGGGACCCACTCGGGCGATACGCAGTATTTT. Amino acids: CASTSGTHSGDTQYF.

The genes are TRBV5-1 and TRBJ1-2; unclear D gene. The CDR3 totals 13 residues. Germline V lookup: CDR1 SGHRS, CDR2 YFSETQ. Trimming took off 0 bases at V and 8 bases at J, with 11 bases between the two ends. The CDR3 here is CASSLGVPRGYTF. CDR3 DNA sequence: TGCGCCAGCAGCTTGGGGGTCCCGAGGGGCTACACCTTC. Full variable domain (outside the CDR3, taken from reference TRBV5-1 and TRBJ1-2): KAGVTQTPRYLIKTRGQQVTLSCSPISGHRSVSWYQQTPGQGLQFLFEYFSETQRNKGNFPGRFSGRQFSNSRSEMNVSTLELGDSALYLCASSLGVPRGYTFGSGTRLTVV.

V gene TRBV7-6 combines with J gene TRBJ2-3, with 11 bases aligning to TRBD2. Trimming cost V 1 base and J 0 bases; bases outside gene matches: 6. The CDR3 sequence is 18 residues long. The V gene's germline CDR1 is SGHVS and CDR2 FNYEAQ. The CDR3 sequence is CASSLELAGGLSTDTQYF. The DNA of the CDR3 is TGTGCCAGCAGCTTAGAATTAGCGGGGGGGCTTAGCACAGATACGCAGTATTTT.

This clone was observed a handful of times. The chain has TRBV2 and TRBJ2-7, with 7 bases identical to TRBD2. The germline V gene has CDR1 SNHLY and CDR2 FYNNEI. J gave up 0 bases and V 4 bases, and 0 bases lay outside the gene matches. CDR3 length equals 13 residues. CDR3 in DNA: TGTGCCAGCAGTGTAGCGGGCTCCTACGAGCAGTACTTC. Residues: CASSVAGSYEQYF.

This chain links TRBV5-6 with TRBJ2-2; the D is unclear. Deletions cut 7 bases from V and 0 bases from J, with 13 bases between. Germline V CDR1 and CDR2: SGHDT, YYEEEE. The CDR3 has 15 residues. The CDR3 sequence: CASGKVRSNTGELFF. The CDR3 coding sequence is TGTGCCAGCGGCAAAGTCCGTTCGAACACCGGGGAGCTGTTTTTT.

The CDR3 coding sequence is TGTGCCAGCAGCTCGGGACAACAACCCAATCAGCCCCAGCATTTT. Translation gives CASSSGQQPNQPQHF. The chain couples TRBV11-2 to TRBJ1-5; D possibly corresponds to TRBD1 (6 bases). Between the trimmed V and J ends, which lost 4 bases and 3 bases, there was a span of 13 bases. Germline CDR1 SGHAT, CDR2 FQNNGV. CDR3 length: 15 amino acids.

The J gene is TRBJ2-7, the V gene TRBV2; 8 positions agree with TRBD2. Per the germline V gene, CDR1 is SNHLY and CDR2 is FYNNEI. V dropped 1 base and J dropped 5; count of bases not matched to a gene: 10. The CDR3 has 16 amino acids. The CDR3 is CASSEGRGTRVNEQYF. The CDR3 DNA reads as TGTGCCAGCAGTGAAGGTCGGGGGACTAGAGTAAACGAGCAGTACTTC.

A note on this clone: Other DNA sequences of this sample code for an identical CDR3. This chain joins TRBV7-9 and TRBJ2-5; D is unclear. V was trimmed by 1 base and J by 2 bases, leaving 5 bases between them. Germline assignment: CDR1 SEHNR and CDR2 FQNEAQ (reference sequence). The CDR3 consists of 13 residues. The CDR3 DNA is TGTGCCAGCAGCTTAGGTCTTCAAGAGACCCAGTACTTC. It specifies CASSLGLQETQYF.

The DNA of the CDR3 is TGTGCCAGCAGCTTATCTGGGGGGGAAGAGACCCAGTACTTC. Residues: CASSLSGGEETQYF. This rearrangement joins TRBV13 to TRBJ2-5, with 7 bases matching TRBD2. The V segment lost 2 bases and the J segment 3 bases; nucleotides outside the gene matches: 3. The germline V gene encodes CDR1 PRHDT and CDR2 FYEKMQ (reference sequence). CDR3 size: 14 residues.

V gene TRBV6-6 combines with J gene TRBJ2-1; 7 nucleotides match TRBD1. V lost 5 bases, J lost 1 base, and 5 bases stayed unmatched. Germline V gene sequence: CDR1 MNHNY, CDR2 SVGAGI (reference sequence). This CDR3 is built from 15 residues. CDR3 coding DNA: TGTGCCAGCAGTCGAGAACAGGGGTCCTACAATGAGCAGTTCTTC. It codes for CASSREQGSYNEQFF.

The chain joins TRBV27 to TRBJ2-5, with unresolved D. The CDR3 totals 15 residues. With 5 bases removed from V and 5 bases from J, the gap between germline ends came to 18 bases. The germline CDR1 and CDR2 sequences are MNHEY and SMNVEV (reference sequence). Here the CDR3 reads CASSPLSAGRETQYF. The CDR3 DNA sequence: TGTGCCAGCAGTCCACTGTCCGCAGGTCGGGAGACCCAGTACTTC.